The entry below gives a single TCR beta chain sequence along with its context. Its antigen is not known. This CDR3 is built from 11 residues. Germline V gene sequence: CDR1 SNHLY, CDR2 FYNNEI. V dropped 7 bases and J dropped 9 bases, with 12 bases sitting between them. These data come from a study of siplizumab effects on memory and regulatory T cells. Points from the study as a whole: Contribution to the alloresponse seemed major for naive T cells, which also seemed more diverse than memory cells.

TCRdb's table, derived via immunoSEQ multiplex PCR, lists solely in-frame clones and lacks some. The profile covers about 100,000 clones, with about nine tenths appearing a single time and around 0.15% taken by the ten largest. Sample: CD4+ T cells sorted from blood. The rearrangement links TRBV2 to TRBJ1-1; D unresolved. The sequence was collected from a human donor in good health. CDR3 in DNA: TGTGCCAGCACCGCGGTGGGAAAAGCTTTCTTT. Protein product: CASTAVGKAFF.